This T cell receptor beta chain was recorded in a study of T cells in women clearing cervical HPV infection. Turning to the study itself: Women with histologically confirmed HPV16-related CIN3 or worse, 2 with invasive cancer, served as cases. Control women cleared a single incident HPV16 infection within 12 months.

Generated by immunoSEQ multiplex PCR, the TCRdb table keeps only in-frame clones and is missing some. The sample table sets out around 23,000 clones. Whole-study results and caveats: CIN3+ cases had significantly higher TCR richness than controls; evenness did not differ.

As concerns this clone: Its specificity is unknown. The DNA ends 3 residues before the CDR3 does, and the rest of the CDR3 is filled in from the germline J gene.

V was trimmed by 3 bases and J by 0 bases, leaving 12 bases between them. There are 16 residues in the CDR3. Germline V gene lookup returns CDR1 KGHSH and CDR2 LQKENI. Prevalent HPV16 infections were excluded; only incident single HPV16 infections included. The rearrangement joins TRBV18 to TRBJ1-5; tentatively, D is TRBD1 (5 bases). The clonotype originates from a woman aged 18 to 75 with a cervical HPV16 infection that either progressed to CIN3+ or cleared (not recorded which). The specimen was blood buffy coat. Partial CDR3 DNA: TGTGCCAGCTCACCGCAAGACAGAATTAGCAATCAGCCC. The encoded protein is CASSPQDRISNQP. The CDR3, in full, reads CASSPQDRISNQPQHF. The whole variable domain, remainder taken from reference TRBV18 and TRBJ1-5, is NAGVMQNPRHLVRRRGQEARLRCSPMKGHSHVYWYRQLPEEGLKFMVYLQKENIIDESGMPKERFSAEFPKEGPSILRIQQVVRGDSAAYFCASSPQDRISNQPQHFGDGTRLSIL.